This T cell receptor beta chain was recovered during a study of shared clonotypes between healthy human individuals. Study outcomes and limitations: What rarefaction showed was incomplete sorted-subset sequencing despite large depth.

V lost 5 bases to trimming and J lost 0 bases, with 21 bases between them. CDR3 length equals 18 residues. Looked up from germline, CDR1 is SGHRS and CDR2 is YFSETQ. Naivety among CD8 cells was defined by CD45RO negativity and positive CCR7 selection, thereby excluding terminally differentiated effector memory CD45RA+ cells. On this clone itself: The antigen remains undetermined.

Some clones are missing from TCRdb's copy, which holds only in-frame ones; the method was immunoSEQ multiplex PCR. The table includes roughly 2.1 million clones, just over 90% detected once. The sample was naive CD8+ T cells from PBMCs. The sequence was obtained from a man younger than 30 in good health. Some clones in this sample may be carry-over from other donors' samples. The V call is TRBV5-1, the J call TRBJ1-3; maybe TRBD1 (6 bases). CDR3 region: CASSHTQRTAISGNTIYF. The CDR3, as DNA: TGCGCCAGCAGTCATACCCAGAGGACAGCAATCTCTGGAAACACCATATATTTT. Looking up the rest from reference TRBV5-1 and TRBJ1-3 gives the full variable domain: KAGVTQTPRYLIKTRGQQVTLSCSPISGHRSVSWYQQTPGQGLQFLFEYFSETQRNKGNFPGRFSGRQFSNSRSEMNVSTLELGDSALYLCASSHTQRTAISGNTIYFGEGSWLTVV.